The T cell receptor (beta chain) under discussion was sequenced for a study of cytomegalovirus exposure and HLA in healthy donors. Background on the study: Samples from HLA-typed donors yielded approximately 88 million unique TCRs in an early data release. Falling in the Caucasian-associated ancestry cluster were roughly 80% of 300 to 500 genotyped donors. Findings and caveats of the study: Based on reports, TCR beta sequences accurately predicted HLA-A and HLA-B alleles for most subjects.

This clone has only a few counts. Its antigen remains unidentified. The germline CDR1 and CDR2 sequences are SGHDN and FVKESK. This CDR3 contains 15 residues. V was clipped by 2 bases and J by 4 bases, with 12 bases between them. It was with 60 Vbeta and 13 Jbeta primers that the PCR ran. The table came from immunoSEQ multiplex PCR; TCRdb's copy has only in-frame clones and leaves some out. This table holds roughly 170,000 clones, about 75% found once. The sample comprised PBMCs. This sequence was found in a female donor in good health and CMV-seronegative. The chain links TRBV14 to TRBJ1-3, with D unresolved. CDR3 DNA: TGTGCCAGCAGCCAAAGCGGGATAGTGGGAAACACCATATATTTT. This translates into CASSQSGIVGNTIYF. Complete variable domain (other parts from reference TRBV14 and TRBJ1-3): EAGVTQFPSHSVIEKGQTVTLRCDPISGHDNLYWYRRVMGKEIKFLLHFVKESKQDESGMPNNRFLAERTGGTYSTLKVQPAELEDSGVYFCASSQSGIVGNTIYFGEGSWLTVV.